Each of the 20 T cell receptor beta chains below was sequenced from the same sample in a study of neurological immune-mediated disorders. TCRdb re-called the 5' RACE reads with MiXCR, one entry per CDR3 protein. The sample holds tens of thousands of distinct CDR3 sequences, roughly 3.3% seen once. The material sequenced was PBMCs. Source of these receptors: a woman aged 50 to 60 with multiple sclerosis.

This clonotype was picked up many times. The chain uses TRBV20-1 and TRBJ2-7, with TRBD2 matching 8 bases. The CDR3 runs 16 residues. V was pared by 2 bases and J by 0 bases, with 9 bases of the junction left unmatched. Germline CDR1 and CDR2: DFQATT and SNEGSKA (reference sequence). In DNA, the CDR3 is TGCAGTGCTAGAATGAGCGGGGGCCCCTCCTCCTACGAGCAGTACTTC. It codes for CSARMSGGPSSYEQYF.

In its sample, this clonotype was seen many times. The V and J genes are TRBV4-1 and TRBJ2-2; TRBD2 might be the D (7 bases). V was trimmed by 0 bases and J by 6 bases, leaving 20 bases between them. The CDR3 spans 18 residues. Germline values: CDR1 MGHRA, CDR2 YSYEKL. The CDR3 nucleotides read TGCGCCAGCAGCCAAGATCGGGGGGCAGGTTGGCAGTCCGGGGAGCTGTTTTTT. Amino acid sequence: CASSQDRGAGWQSGELFF.

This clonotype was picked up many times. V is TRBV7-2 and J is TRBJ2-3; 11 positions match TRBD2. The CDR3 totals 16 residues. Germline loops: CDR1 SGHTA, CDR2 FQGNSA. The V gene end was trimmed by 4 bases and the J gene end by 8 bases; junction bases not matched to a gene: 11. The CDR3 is CASSSRSGGDSGTQYF. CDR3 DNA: TGTGCCAGCAGCTCACGTAGCGGGGGGGACTCAGGTACGCAGTATTTT. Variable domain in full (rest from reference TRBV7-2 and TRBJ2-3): GAGVSQSPSNKVTEKGKDVELRCDPISGHTALYWYRQSLGQGLEFLIYFQGNSAPDKSGLPSDRFSAERTGGSVSTLTIQRTQQEDSAVYLCASSSRSGGDSGTQYFGPGTRLTVL.

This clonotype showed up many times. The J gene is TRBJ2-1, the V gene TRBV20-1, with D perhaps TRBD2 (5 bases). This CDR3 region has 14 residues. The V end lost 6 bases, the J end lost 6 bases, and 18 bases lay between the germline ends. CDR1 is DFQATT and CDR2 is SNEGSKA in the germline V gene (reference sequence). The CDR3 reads CSAPDFSRTNEQFF. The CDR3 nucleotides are TGCAGTGCCCCGGACTTTTCGAGGACCAATGAGCAGTTCTTC.

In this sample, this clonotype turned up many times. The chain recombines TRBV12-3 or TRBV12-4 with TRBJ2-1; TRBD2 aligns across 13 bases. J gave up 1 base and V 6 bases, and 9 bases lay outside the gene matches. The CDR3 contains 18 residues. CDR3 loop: CASSRSGTSGESYNEQFF. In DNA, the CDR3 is TGTGCCAGCAGCCGTTCCGGGACTAGCGGGGAATCCTACAATGAGCAGTTCTTC.

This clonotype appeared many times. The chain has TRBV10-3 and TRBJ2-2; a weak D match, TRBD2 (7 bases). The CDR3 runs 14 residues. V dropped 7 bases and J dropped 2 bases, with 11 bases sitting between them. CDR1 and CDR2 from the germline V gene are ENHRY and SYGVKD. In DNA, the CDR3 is TGTGCCATCACTGGGGGGGCAAACACCGGGGAGCTGTTTTTT. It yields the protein CAITGGANTGELFF.

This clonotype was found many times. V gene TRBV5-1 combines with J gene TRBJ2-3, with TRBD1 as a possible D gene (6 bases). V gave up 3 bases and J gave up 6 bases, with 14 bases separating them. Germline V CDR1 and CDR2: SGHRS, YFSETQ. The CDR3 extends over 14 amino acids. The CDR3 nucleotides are TGCGCCAGCAGCTACTTACAGGGATCGGATACGCAGTATTTT. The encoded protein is CASSYLQGSDTQYF.

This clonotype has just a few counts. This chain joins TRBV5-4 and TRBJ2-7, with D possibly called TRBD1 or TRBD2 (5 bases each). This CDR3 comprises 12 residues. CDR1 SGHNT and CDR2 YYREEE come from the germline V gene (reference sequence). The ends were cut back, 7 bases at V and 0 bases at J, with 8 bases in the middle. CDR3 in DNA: TGTGCCAGCCCCGGGACCTCCTACGAGCAGTACTTC. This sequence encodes CASPGTSYEQYF.

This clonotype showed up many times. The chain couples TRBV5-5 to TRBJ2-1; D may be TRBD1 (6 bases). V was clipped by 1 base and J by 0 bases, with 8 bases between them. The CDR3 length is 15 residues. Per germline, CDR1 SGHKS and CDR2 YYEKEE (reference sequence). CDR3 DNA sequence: TGTGCCAGCAGCTTGACAGGGACCTCCTACAATGAGCAGTTCTTC. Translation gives CASSLTGTSYNEQFF.

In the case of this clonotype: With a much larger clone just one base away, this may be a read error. The CDR3 reads CATSDSIRGKRGYEQYF. Written as DNA, the CDR3 is TGTGCCACCAGTGACTCCATCAGGGGGAAGCGGGGTTACGAGCAGTACTTC. The rearrangement joins TRBV24-1 to TRBJ2-7; the D gene could be TRBD1 or TRBD2 (7 bases each). CDR1 and CDR2 (germline): KGHDR, SFDVKD. The CDR3 spans 17 residues. V was cut by 4 bases and J by 4 bases, with 22 bases left in between.

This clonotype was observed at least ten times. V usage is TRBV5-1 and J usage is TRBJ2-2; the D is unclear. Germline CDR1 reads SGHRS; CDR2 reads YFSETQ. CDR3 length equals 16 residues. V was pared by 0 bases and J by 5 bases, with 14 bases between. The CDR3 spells CASSLAFRKSTGELFF. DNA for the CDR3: TGCGCCAGCAGCTTGGCGTTTCGAAAATCGACCGGGGAGCTGTTTTTT.

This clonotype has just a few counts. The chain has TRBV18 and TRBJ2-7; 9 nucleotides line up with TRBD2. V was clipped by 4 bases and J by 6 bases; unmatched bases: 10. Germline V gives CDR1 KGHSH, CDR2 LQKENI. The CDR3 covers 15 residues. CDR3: CASSLASGTSSEQYF. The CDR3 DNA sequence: TGTGCCAGCTCACTTGCCTCCGGGACTAGCAGCGAGCAGTACTTC.

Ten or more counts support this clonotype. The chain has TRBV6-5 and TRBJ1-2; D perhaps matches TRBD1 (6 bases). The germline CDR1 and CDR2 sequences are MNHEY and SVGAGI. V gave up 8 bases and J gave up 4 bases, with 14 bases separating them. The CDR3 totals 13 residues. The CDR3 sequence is CASSRGRSYGYTF. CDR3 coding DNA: TGTGCCAGCTCGAGGGGGAGAAGCTATGGCTACACCTTC.

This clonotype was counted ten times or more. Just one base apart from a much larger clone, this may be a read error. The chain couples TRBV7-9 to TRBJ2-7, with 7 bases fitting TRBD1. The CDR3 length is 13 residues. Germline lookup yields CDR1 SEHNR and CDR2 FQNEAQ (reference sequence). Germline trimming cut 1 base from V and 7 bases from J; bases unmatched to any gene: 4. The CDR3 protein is CASSLGQGREQYF. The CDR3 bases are TGTGCCAGCAGCTTAGGACAGGGAAGAGAGCAGTACTTC.

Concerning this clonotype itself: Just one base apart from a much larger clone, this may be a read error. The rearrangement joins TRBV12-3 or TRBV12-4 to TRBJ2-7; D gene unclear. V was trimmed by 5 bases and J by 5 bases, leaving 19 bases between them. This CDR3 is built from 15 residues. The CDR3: CASSPAQPRANEQYF. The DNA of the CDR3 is TGTGCCAGCAGTCCGGCCCAGCCCCGGGCCAACGAGCAGTACTTC.

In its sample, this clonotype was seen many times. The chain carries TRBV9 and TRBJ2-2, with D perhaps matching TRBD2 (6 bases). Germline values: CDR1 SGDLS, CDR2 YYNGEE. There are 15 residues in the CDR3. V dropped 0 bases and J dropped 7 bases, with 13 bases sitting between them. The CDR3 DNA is TGTGCCAGCAGCGTAGGGACTATTCAAAACGGGGAGCTGTTTTTT. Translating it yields CASSVGTIQNGELFF. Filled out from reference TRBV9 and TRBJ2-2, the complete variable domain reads DSGVTQTPKHLITATGQRVTLRCSPRSGDLSVYWYQQSLDQGLQFLIQYYNGEERAKGNILERFSAQQFPDLHSELNLSSLELGDSALYFCASSVGTIQNGELFFGEGSRLTVL.

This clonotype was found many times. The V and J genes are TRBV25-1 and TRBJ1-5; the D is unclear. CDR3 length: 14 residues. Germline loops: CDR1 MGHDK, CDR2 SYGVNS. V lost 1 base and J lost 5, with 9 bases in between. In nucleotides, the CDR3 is TGTGCCAGCAGTGAATGGGCCGGGGATCAGCCCCAGCATTTT. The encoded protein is CASSEWAGDQPQHF.

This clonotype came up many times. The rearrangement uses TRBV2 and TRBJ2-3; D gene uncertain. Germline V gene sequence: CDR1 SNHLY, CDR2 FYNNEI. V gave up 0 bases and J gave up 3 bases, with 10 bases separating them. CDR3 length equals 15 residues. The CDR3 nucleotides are TGTGCCAGCAGTGAAGCCCCCGGGTTTACAGATACGCAGTATTTT. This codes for CASSEAPGFTDTQYF.

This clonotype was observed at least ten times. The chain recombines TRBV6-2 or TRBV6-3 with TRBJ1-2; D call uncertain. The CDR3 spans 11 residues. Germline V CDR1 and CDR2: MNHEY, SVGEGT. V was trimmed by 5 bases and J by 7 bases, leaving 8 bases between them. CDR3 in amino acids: CASSTVRGYTF. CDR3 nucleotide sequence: TGTGCCAGCAGTACCGTTCGTGGCTACACCTTC.

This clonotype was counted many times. In DNA, the CDR3 is TGTGCCATCAGTGAACCGAGCCGCAGGGGAATTAACACTGAAGCTTTCTTT. It codes for CAISEPSRRGINTEAFF. The J gene is TRBJ1-1, the V gene TRBV10-3; tentatively, D is TRBD1 (6 bases). In germline, CDR1 is ENHRY, CDR2 SYGVKD. The CDR3 extends over 17 amino acids. V dropped 3 bases and J dropped 2 bases, with 19 bases sitting between them.